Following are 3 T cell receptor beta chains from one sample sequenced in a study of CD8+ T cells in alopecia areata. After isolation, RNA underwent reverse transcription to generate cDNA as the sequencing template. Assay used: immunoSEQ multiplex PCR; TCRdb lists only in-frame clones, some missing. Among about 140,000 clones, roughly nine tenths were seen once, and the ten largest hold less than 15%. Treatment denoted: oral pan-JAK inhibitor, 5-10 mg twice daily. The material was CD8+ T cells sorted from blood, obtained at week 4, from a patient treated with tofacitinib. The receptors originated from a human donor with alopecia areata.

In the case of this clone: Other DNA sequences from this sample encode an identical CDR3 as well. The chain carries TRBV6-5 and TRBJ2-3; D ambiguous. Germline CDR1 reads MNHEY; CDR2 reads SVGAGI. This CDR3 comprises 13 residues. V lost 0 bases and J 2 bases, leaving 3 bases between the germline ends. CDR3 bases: TGTGCCAGCAGTTACTCGGACACAGATACGCAGTATTTT. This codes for CASSYSDTDTQYF.

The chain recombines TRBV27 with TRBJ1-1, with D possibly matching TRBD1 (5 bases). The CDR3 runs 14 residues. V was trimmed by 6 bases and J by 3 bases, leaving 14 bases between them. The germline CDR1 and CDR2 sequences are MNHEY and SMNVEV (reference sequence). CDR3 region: CASRFVGGDTEAFF. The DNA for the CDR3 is TGTGCCAGCAGATTCGTCGGGGGGGACACTGAAGCTTTCTTT.

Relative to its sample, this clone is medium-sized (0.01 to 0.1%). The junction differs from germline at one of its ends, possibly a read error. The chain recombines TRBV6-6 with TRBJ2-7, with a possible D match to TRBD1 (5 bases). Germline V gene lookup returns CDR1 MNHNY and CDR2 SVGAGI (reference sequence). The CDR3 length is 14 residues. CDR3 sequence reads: CAISDSQKNYEQYF. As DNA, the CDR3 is TGTGCCATCAGTGACAGCCAGAAAAACTACGAGCAGTACTTC.